This T cell receptor beta chain is from a study of chemoradiotherapy in HPV16-positive cancers. Whole-study findings and limits: Only a couple of HPV16-positive patients supplied the functional HPV-specificity definition. Candidate HPV-specific clones and E7-related TCR motifs grew in tumor during treatment.

The CDR3 consists of 15 residues. Unmatched junction bases numbered 9, after V lost 2 bases and J lost 7 bases. Germline-derived CDR1 and CDR2 are MNHNS and SASEGT. About this clone itself: Its antigen is currently unknown.

Profiling relied on immunoSEQ multiplex PCR, and the TCRdb table lists in-frame clones only, not all of them. The data show more than 11,000 clones, with around 70% seen just once and roughly a fifth held by the top ten. Specimen collection occurred from a patient who underwent chemoradiotherapy. The clonotype comes from a human donor with HPV-associated anogenital cancer. This chain links TRBV6-1 with TRBJ1-2; 8 positions match TRBD1. The CDR3 nucleotides read TGTGCCAGCAGTGAATTCCTCGGACAGGGAGGTGGCTACACCTTC. This translates into CASSEFLGQGGGYTF.